This T cell receptor beta chain was captured by sequencing in a study of cytomegalovirus exposure and HLA in healthy donors. Whole-study findings and limits: Later, an analysis found that common viral pathogens appeared to be linked with several of the most significant clusters.

Germline V gene lookup returns CDR1 SGHTA and CDR2 FQGNSA. Trimming took 7 bases from V and 8 from J, leaving 26 bases between them. This CDR3 comprises 16 residues. On this clone itself: The antigen is not known.

With 60 Vbeta and 13 Jbeta primers, the PCR was carried out. Sequencing was performed with immunoSEQ multiplex PCR; in TCRdb, only in-frame clones are kept and a portion is missing. The table records about 67,000 clones, approximately 67% of them present only once. The receptor was derived from a woman aged 30 to 39 in good health and CMV-seronegative. Sequences were obtained from PBMCs. This chain joins TRBV7-2 and TRBJ1-2; D gene ambiguous. As DNA, the CDR3 is TGTGCCAGCACTCCTTCCCCGGGGTACGATCTTGGAGGCTACACCTTC. Translated, it gives CASTPSPGYDLGGYTF.